The clone carrying this TCR beta chain showed up many times. The antigen is undetermined. The data are from a study of Graves' ophthalmopathy and Graves' hyperthyroidism. Study in general: Prior to any treatment, peripheral blood was collected at the time of initial diagnosis.

The CDR3 spans 13 residues. Germline V gene data show CDR1 as MGHDK and CDR2 as SYGVNS. Amplified material comprised TCR beta CDR3 regions derived from RNA transcripts. RT-PCR with HTBI primers came first, then second-round multiplex PCR. TCRdb analysed the multiplex PCR reads with MiXCR anew, one entry per CDR3 protein. The sample records more than 550,000 distinct CDR3 sequences, 35% to 45% being singletons. Findings and caveats of the study: Clonotypes were expanded in thyroid at above 0.001 frequency, and most also appeared in blood.

PBMCs stemmed from 9 to 10 ml of fresh peripheral blood. The J gene is TRBJ2-3, the V gene TRBV25-1; perhaps TRBD1 as D (6 bases). Sequencing was done on a sample of peripheral blood. The TCR sequence derives from an adult man with Graves' ophthalmopathy. The CDR3 region has the DNA TGTGCGATGGGACAAGGAAACACAGATACGCAGTATTTT. Translation: CAMGQGNTDTQYF.